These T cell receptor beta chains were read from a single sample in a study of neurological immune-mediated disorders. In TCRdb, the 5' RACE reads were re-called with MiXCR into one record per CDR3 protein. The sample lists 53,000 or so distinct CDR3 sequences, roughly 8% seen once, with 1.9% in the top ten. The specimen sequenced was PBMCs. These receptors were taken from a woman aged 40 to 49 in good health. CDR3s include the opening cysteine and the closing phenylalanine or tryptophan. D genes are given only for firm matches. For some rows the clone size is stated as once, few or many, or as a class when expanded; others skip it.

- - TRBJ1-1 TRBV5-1 TGCGCCAGCAGTTTAACGGACAACACTGAAGCTTTCTTT CASSLTDNTEAFF
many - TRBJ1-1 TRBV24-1 TGTGCCACCAGTCCTAGGGGAGAGGCTGAAGCTTTCTTT CATSPRGEAEAFF
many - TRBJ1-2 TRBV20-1 TGCTCCCCAGGATTGGGCTACACCTTC CSPGLGYTF
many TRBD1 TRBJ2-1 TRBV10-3 TGTGCCATGACCGGGACAGAGGGGAGTAATGAGCAGTTCTTC CAMTGTEGSNEQFF
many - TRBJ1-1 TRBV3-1 TGTGCCAGCAGCCTTAGACAGTACACTGAAGCTTTCTTT CASSLRQYTEAFF
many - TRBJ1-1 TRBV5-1 TGCGCCAGCGGACGGGACCCAGCGAACACTGAAGCTTTCTTT CASGRDPANTEAFF
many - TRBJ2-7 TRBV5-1 TGCGCCAGCAGCTTGGATTTCTACGAGCAGTACTTC CASSLDFYEQYF
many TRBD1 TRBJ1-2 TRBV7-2 TGTGCCAGCAGCTCCGGGACAGGGGATGGCTACACCTTC CASSSGTGDGYTF
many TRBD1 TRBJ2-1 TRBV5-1 TGCGCCAGCAGCGCCGGACAGGGAGGCAATGAGCAGTTCTTC CASSAGQGGNEQFF
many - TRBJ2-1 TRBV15 TGTGCCACCAGCAGAGATTGGCTAGCAGCCTACAATGAGCAGTTCTTC CATSRDWLAAYNEQFF
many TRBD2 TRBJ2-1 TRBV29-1 TGCAGCGTTGGACTAGCGGGAGGCCCCCTTGGATTC CSVGLAGGPLGF
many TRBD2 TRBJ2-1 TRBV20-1 TGCAGTGCTACACCGGGACTACCCACCTACAATGAGCAGTTCTTC CSATPGLPTYNEQFF
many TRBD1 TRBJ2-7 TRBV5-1 TGCGCCAGCAGCCAAGGACAGGGGGCTTACGAGCAGTACTTC CASSQGQGAYEQYF
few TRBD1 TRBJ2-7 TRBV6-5 TGTGCCAGCAGACCCGGGGGGACAGGGACTTACGAGCAGTACTTC CASRPGGTGTYEQYF
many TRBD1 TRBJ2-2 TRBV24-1 TGTGCCACAGGACAGGGTTACACCGGGGAGCTGTTTTTT CATGQGYTGELFF
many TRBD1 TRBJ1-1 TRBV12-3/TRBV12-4 TGTGCCAGCAGGGCCCCGAACAGGGGGCCTGAAGCTTTCTTT CASRAPNRGPEAFF
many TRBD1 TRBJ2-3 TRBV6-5 TGTGCCAGCAGTCCCTATGACAGGGGGCTTGAAGATACGCAGTATTTT CASSPYDRGLEDTQYF
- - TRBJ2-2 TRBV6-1 TGTGCCAGCAGTGAAGCGCTTCCCGGGGAGCTGTTTTTT CASSEALPGELFF
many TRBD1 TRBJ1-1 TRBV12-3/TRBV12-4 TGTGCCAGCAGCCTCCAACAGGGGAGTCAGGCTTTCTTT CASSLQQGSQAFF
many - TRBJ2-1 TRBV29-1 TGCAGCGTCCCTACAGGGGCGGGAGCCTACAATGAGCAGTTCTTC CSVPTGAGAYNEQFF
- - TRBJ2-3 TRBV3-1 TGTGCCAGCAGCCAAGCCAGCGGACGCACAGATACGCAGTATTTT CASSQASGRTDTQYF
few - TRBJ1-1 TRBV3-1 TGTGCCAGCAGCCATACAGGGAGCACTGAAGCTTTCTTT CASSHTGSTEAFF
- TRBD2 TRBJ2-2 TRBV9 TGTGCCAGCAGCACCTTCCTAGCGGGGGGCTCCGGGGAGCTGTTTTTT CASSTFLAGGSGELFF
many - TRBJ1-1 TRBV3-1 TGTGCCAGCAGCGGGCGATCCAGGGCCCCGAACACTGAAGCTTTCTTT CASSGRSRAPNTEAFF
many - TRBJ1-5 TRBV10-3 TGTGCCATCAGTGAGACGGAAGATCAGCCCCAGCATTTT CAISETEDQPQHF
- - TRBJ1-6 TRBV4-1 TGCGCCAGCAGCCAAGACGCAGGGGTGATCAACTCCTATAATTCACCCCTCCACTTT CASSQDAGVINSYNSPLHF
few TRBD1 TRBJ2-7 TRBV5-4 TGTGCCAGCAGCTTGGGGGACAGGGACCACGAGCAGTACTTC CASSLGDRDHEQYF
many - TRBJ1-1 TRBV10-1 TGCGCCAGCAGTGAGTCGGGCACCCTGGGGGATGAAGCTTTCTTT CASSESGTLGDEAFF
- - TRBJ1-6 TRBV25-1 TGTGCCAGCAGTGATCAGTTCAGGGGTTCACCCCTCCACTTT CASSDQFRGSPLHF
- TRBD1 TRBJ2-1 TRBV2 TGTGCCAGCATCCGACTGGCCCCGGGACAGGGAAAGTTCTTC CASIRLAPGQGKFF
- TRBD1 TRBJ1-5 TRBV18 TGTGCCAGCTCACCAACGACAGGGGCGGGCAATCAGCCCCAGCATTTT CASSPTTGAGNQPQHF
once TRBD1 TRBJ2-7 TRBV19 TGTGCCAGTAGTTTCACAGGGGGATCCTACGAGCAGTACTTC CASSFTGGSYEQYF
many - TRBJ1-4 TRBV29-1 TGCAGCGTTCTATGGGCAACTAATGAAAAACTGTTTTTT CSVLWATNEKLFF
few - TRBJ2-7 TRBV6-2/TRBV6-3 TGTGCCAGCAGTTACGGAAGTCGAGGGACCTACGAGCAGTACTTC CASSYGSRGTYEQYF
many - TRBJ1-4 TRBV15 TGTGCCACCAGCAGCAGTAAGGGGCCAAATGAAAAACTGTTTTTT CATSSSKGPNEKLFF
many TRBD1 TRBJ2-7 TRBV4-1 TGCGCCAGCAGCCAAGGGGAGACAGGGTTCTACGAGCAGTACTTC CASSQGETGFYEQYF
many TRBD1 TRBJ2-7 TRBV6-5 TGTGCCAGCAGTCCCCGGACAGGGGAAGGCGAGCAGTACTTC CASSPRTGEGEQYF
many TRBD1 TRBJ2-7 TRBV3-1 TGTGCCAGCAGCCCCGCCCATTGGACAGGACGTGGATACGAGCAGTACTTC CASSPAHWTGRGYEQYF
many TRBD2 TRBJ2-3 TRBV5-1 TGCGCCAGCATGATTAGCGGGGGGGACACAGATACGCAGTATTTT CASMISGGDTDTQYF
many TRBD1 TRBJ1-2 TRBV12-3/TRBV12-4 TGTGCCAGCAGTAGAGACAGGGTAATCGGCTACACCTTC CASSRDRVIGYTF
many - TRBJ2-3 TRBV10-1 TGCGCCAGCTCCTTGACCAGAAATACGCAGTATTTT CASSLTRNTQYF
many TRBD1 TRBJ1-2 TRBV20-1 TGCAGTGCCGACGGACAGGGGGCTCATTATGGCTACACCTTC CSADGQGAHYGYTF
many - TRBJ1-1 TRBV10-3 TGTGCCATCAGCGGGGGGACTGAAGCTTTCTTT CAISGGTEAFF
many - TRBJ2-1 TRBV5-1 TGCGCCAGCAGCCTTGGACGAGACAATGAGCAGTTCTTC CASSLGRDNEQFF
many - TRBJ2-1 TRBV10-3 TGTGCCATCAAGTCCGGTGATGGGTCCTACAATGAGCAGTTCTTC CAIKSGDGSYNEQFF
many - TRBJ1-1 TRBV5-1 TGCGCCAGCAGCCCCAGGGTGGGGTACACTGAAGCTTTCTTT CASSPRVGYTEAFF
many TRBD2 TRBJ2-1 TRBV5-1 TGCGCCAGCAGCTTACGAACTAGCGGGGACAATGAGCAGTTCTTC CASSLRTSGDNEQFF
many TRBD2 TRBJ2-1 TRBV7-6 TGTGCCAGCAGCCTGAGCGGGGGGGCCTGGCATGAGCAGTTCTTC CASSLSGGAWHEQFF
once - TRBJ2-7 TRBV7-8 TGTGCCAGCAGCCAGGGGGGTGAGTGCAAGCAGTACTTC CASSQGGECKQYF
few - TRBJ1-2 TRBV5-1 TGCGCCAGCAGCTTGGCGGGTTTACAGTTTCCTAACTATGGCTACACCTTC CASSLAGLQFPNYGYTF
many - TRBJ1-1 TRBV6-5 TGTGCCAGCAGTTATTGGCCTTCAGAGGTATCTTTCTTT CASSYWPSEVSFF
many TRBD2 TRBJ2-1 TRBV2 TGTGCCAGCAGTGACCTAGCGGGCCCAACTTACAATGAGCAGTTCTTC CASSDLAGPTYNEQFF
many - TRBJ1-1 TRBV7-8 TGTGCCAGCAGCTTAGGGGTGAGCACTGAAGCTTTCTTT CASSLGVSTEAFF
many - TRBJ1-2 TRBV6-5 TGTGCCAGCAGCCTGGACATTAACTATGGCTACACCTTC CASSLDINYGYTF
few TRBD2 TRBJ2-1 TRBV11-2 TGTGCCAGCAGCGCCCCGGGACTAGCGGGGGCCAAGGAGCAGTTCTTC CASSAPGLAGAKEQFF
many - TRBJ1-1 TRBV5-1 TGCGCCAGCAGCTTGGCCTGGGGGACTGAAGCTTTCTTT CASSLAWGTEAFF
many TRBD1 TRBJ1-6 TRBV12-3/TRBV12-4 TGTGCCAGCAGTTTAGTATGGGGACAGTCCAGCGACAATTCACCCCTCCACTTT CASSLVWGQSSDNSPLHF
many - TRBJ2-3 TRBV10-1 TGCGCCAGCAGTGAGGGGACGGGGCGAGGAGATACGCAGTATTTT CASSEGTGRGDTQYF